The clone carrying this T cell receptor (beta chain) was counted a single time. Its antigen is unidentified. Here immunoSEQ multiplex PCR was the method, and the copy in TCRdb shows in-frame clones only, minus some. The data show 4,000 or so clones, about 76% seen once. The data were obtained in a study of STAT5B mutations in CD4+ large granular lymphocyte leukemia. General study results and limits: 8/27 top patient clones versus 2/35 control clones were TRBV06-family.

V gave up 0 bases and J gave up 4 bases, with 13 bases separating them. This CDR3 comprises 15 residues. Germline loops: CDR1 SGDLS, CDR2 YYNGEE. Sequencing was performed on PBMCs. The receptor comes from a man in his 60s with CD4+ T-cell large granular lymphocyte leukemia. The rearrangement uses TRBV9 and TRBJ2-5, with TRBD1 as a possible D gene (5 bases). In DNA form, the CDR3 reads TGTGCCAGCAGCGTAGAAGGCAGGGTGTTAGAGACCCAGTACTTC. Protein product: CASSVEGRVLETQYF.